What follows is one T cell receptor beta chain and its context. RNA in amounts of 0.5 to 1 ug was reverse transcribed with random hexamers. The CDR3 of TCR beta was amplified by immunoSEQ multiplex PCR across 54 Vbeta and 13 Jbeta. TCRdb reprocessed the immunoSEQ multiplex PCR reads with MiXCR, giving one entry per CDR3 protein. The table has about 120,000 distinct CDR3 sequences, about nine tenths seen once. This record belongs to a study of CD8 T cells in Susac syndrome. The CDR3 totals 14 residues. V dropped 7 bases and J dropped 9; count of bases not matched to a gene: 13. From germline, CDR1 is SGHTA and CDR2 FQGNSA.

The chain links TRBV7-2 to TRBJ2-7; 9 nucleotides line up with TRBD1. The source material was CD4+ T cells from PBMCs. The origin of this receptor is a human donor in good health. CDR3 residues: CASTWTGTGNWQYF. As DNA, the CDR3 is TGTGCCAGCACCTGGACCGGGACAGGGAATTGGCAGTACTTC.